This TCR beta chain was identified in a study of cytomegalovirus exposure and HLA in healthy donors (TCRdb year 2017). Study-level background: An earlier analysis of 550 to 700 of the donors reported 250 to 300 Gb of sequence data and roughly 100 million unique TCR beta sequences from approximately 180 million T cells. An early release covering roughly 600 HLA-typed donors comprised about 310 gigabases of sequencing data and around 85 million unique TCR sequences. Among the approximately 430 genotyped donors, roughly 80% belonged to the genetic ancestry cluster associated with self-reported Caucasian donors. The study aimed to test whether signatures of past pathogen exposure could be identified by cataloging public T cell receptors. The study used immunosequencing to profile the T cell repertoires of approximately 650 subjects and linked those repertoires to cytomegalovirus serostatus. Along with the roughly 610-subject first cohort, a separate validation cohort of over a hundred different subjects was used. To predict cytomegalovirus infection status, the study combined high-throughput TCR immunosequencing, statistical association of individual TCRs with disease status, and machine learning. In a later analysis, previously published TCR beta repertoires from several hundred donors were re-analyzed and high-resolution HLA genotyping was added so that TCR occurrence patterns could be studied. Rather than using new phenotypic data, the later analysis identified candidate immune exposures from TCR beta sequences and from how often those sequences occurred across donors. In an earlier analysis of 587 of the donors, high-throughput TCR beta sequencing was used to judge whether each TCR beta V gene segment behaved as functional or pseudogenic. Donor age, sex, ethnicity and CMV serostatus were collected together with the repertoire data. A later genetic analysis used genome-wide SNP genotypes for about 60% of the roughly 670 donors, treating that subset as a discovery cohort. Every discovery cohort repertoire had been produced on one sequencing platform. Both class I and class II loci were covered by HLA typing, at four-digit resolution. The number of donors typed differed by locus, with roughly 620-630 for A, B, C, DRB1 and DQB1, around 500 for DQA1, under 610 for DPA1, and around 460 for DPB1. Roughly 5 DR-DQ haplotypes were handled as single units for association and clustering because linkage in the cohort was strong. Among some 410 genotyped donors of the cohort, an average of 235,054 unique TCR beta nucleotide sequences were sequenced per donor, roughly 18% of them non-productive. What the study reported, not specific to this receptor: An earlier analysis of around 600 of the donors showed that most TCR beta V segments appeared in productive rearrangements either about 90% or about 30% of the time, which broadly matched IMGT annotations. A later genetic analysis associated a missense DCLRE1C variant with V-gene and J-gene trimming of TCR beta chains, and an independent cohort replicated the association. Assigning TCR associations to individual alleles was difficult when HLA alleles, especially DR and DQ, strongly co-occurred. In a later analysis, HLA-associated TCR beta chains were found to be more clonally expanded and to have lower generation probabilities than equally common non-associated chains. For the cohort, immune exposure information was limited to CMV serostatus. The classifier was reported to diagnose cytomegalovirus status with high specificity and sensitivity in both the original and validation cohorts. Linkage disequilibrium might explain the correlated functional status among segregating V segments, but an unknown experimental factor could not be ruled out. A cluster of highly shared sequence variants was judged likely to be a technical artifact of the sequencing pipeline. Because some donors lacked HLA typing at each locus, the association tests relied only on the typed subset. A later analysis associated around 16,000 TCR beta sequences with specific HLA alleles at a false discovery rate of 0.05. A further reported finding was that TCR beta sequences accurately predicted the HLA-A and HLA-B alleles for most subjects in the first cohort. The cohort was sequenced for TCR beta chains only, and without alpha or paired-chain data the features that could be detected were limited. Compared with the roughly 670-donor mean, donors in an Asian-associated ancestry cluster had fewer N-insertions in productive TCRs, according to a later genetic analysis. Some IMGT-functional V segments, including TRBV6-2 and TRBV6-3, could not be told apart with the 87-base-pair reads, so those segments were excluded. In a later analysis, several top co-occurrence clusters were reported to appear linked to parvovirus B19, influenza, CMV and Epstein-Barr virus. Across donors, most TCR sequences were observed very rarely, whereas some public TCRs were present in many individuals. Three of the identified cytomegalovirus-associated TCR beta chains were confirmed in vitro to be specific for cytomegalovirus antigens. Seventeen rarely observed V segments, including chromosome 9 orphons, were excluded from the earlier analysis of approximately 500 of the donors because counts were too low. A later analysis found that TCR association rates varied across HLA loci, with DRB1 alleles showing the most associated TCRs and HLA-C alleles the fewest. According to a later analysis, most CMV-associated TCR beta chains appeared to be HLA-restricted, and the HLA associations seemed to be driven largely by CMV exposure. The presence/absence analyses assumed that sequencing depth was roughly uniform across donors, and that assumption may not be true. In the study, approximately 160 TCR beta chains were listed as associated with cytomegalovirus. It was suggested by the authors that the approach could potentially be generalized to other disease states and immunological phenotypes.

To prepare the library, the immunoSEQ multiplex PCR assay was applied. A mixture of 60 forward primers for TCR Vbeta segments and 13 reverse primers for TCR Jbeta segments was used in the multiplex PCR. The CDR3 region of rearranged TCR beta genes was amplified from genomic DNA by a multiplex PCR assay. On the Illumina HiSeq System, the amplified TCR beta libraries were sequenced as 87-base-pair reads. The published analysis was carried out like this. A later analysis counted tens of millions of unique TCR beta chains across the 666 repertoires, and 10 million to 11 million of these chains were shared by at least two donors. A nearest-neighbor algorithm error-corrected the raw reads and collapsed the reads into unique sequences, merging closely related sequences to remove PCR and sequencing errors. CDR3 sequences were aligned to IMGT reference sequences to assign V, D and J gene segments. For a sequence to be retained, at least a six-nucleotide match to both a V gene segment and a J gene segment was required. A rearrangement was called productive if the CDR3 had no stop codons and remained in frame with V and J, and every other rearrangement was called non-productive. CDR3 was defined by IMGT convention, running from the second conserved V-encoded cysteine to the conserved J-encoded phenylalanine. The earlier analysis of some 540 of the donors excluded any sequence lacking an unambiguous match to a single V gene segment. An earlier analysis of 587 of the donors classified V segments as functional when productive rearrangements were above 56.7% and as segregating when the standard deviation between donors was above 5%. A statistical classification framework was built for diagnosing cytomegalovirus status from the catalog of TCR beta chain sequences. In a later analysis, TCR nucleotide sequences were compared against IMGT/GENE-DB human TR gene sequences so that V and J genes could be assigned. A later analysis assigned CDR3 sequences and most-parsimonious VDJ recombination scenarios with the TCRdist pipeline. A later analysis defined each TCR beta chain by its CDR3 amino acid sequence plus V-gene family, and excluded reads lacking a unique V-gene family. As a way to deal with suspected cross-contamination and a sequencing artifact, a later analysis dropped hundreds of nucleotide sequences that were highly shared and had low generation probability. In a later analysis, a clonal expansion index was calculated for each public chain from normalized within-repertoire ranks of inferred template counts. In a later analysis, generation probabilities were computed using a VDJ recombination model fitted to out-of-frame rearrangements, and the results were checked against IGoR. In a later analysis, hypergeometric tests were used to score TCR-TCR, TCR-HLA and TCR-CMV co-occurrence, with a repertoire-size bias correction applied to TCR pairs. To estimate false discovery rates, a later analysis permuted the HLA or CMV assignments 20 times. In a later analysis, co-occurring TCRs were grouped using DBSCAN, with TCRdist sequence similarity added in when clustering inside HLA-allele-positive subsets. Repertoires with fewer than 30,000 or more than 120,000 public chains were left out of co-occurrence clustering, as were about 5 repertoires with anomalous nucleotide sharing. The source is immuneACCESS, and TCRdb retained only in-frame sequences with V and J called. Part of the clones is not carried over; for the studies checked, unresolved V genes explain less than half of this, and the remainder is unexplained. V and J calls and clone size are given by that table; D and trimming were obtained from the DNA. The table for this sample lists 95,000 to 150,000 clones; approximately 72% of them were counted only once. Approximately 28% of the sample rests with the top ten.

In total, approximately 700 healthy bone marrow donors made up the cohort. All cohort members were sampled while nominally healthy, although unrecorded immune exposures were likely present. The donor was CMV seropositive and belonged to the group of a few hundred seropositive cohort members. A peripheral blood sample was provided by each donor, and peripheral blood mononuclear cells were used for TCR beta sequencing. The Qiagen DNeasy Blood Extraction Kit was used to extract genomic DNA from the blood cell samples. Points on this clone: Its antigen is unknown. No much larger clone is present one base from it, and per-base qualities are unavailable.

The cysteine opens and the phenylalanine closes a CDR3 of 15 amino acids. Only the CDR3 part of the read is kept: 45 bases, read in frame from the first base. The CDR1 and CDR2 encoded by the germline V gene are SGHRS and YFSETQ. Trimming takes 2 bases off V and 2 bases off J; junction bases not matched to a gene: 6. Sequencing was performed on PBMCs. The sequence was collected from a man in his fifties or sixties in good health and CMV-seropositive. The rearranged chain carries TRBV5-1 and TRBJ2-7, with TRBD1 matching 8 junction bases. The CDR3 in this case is CASSFTGGGPYEQYF. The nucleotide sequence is TGCGCCAGCAGCTTTACAGGGGGTGGCCCCTACGAGCAGTACTTC.